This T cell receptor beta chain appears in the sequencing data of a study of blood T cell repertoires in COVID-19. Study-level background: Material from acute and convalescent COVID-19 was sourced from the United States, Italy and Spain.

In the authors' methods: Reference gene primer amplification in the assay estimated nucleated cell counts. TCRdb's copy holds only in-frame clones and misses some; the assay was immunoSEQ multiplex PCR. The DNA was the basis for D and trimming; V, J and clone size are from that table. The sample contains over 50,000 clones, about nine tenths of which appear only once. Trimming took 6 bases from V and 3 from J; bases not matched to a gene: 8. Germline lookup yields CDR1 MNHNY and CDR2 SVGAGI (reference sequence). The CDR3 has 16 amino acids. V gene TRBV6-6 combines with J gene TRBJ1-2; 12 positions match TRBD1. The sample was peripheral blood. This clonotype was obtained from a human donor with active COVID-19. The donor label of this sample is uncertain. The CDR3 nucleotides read TGTGCCAGCAGCTCCGGGACAGGGGGCGCGGACTATGGCTACACCTTC. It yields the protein CASSSGTGGADYGYTF.